A single sample is the source of the 15 T cell receptor beta chains below, sequenced in a study of cytomegalovirus exposure and HLA in healthy donors. PCR was performed using 60 Vbeta and 13 Jbeta primers. Here immunoSEQ multiplex PCR was the method, and the copy in TCRdb shows in-frame clones only, minus some. The data hold about 170,000 clones, with roughly 85% observed a single time. The sample consisted of PBMCs. The receptor set was obtained from a man younger than 40 in good health and CMV-seropositive.

The chain employs TRBV9 and TRBJ2-2; 7 bases align to TRBD2. The trim removed 4 bases at V and 6 bases at J, leaving 9 bases unmatched. The V gene's germline CDR1 is SGDLS and CDR2 YYNGEE. The CDR3 covers 15 residues. CDR3 sequence: CASSQGGKPAGELFF. CDR3 DNA sequence: TGTGCCAGCAGCCAGGGAGGGAAACCAGCCGGGGAGCTGTTTTTT.

The chain combines TRBV7-9 with TRBJ2-1; TRBD2 agrees at 9 bases. Germline V gives CDR1 SEHNR, CDR2 FQNEAQ (reference sequence). The J segment lost 4 bases and the V segment lost 11 bases, leaving 12 bases of the junction unmatched. CDR3 length: 15 amino acids. CDR3 DNA: TGTGCCTCCTATCCGGGACTAGCCATATACAATGAGCAGTTCTTC. This codes for CASYPGLAIYNEQFF. The entire variable domain, with the rest obtained from reference TRBV7-9 and TRBJ2-1, is as follows: DTGVSQNPRHKITKRGQNVTFRCDPISEHNRLYWYRQTLGQGPEFLTYFQNEAQLEKSRLLSDRFSAERPKGSFSTLEIQRTEQGDSAMYLCASYPGLAIYNEQFFGPGTRLTVL.

The chain employs TRBV7-3 and TRBJ2-1, with 12 positions matching TRBD2. J gave up 4 bases and V 4 bases, and 5 bases lay outside the gene matches. The CDR3 is 16 amino acids. The germline gives CDR1 SGHTA, CDR2 FQGTGA. This chain's CDR3 is CASSSWTSGNYNEQFF. CDR3 DNA: TGTGCCAGCAGCTCATGGACTAGCGGGAATTACAATGAGCAGTTCTTC.

The genes are TRBV7-8 and TRBJ2-5, with D possibly being TRBD2 (5 bases). CDR1 is SGHVS, CDR2 FQNEAQ, per germline. This CDR3 spans 14 amino acids. The ends were cut back, 2 bases at V and 2 bases at J, with 9 bases in the middle. Here the CDR3 DNA reads TGTGCCAGCAGCTTAACGGGATCACAAGAGACCCAGTACTTC. Translated: CASSLTGSQETQYF.

The chain uses TRBV4-3 and TRBJ2-2, with 9 bases aligning to TRBD1. The CDR3 totals 17 residues. The germline gives CDR1 LGHNA, CDR2 YSLEER. V gave up 0 bases and J gave up 5 bases; unmatched junction bases: 7. For the CDR3, the DNA is TGCGCCAGCAGCCAAGATCGGGGGACAGGGACGACCGGGGAGCTGTTTTTT. Protein sequence: CASSQDRGTGTTGELFF.

V usage is TRBV5-1 and J usage is TRBJ2-5; 9 nucleotides line up with TRBD1. The CDR3 loop spans 16 amino acids. V shed 0 bases, J shed 4 bases, and the junction held 7 bases outside the gene matches. Looked up from germline, CDR1 is SGHRS and CDR2 is YFSETQ. The DNA of the CDR3 is TGCGCCAGCAGCTTGGCACAGGGGGCGGATGTAGAGACCCAGTACTTC. This sequence encodes CASSLAQGADVETQYF.

This chain connects TRBV19 to TRBJ1-2, with D perhaps matching TRBD1 (6 bases). Trimming removed 7 bases at V and 2 bases at J, with 11 bases between. This CDR3 has 13 amino acids. The germline V gene has CDR1 LNHDA and CDR2 SQIVND (reference sequence). CDR3 region: CASTDRRNYGYTF. DNA of the CDR3: TGTGCCAGTACCGACAGGCGAAACTATGGCTACACCTTC.

The chain recombines TRBV6-1 with TRBJ2-7; TRBD2 might be the D (6 bases). The germline V gene has CDR1 MNHNS and CDR2 SASEGT. V lost 4 bases to trimming and J lost 5 bases, with 18 bases between them. This CDR3 region has 15 residues. CDR3 DNA: TGTGCCAGCAGTGTGTCGGGTTGGTGGGGGGACGAGCAGTACGTC. This encodes CASSVSGWWGDEQYV.

This clone appeared a single time. V gene TRBV5-4 combines with J gene TRBJ1-1; TRBD1 matches at 8 bases. V dropped 4 bases and J dropped 1; count of bases not matched to a gene: 6. Germline V gene lookup returns CDR1 SGHNT and CDR2 YYREEE (reference sequence). The CDR3 is 15 amino acids. CDR3 nucleotide sequence: TGTGCCAGCAGCCCGCCGGGACAGGAGAACACTGAAGCTTTCTTT. Translation gives CASSPPGQENTEAFF.

The chain has TRBV7-8 and TRBJ2-7, with a tentative D call TRBD2 (5 bases). In germline, CDR1 is SGHVS, CDR2 FQNEAQ. This CDR3 has 13 amino acids. The germline V and J ends were trimmed by 7 bases and 5 bases, with 15 bases remaining between them. The CDR3 loop reads CASNRGRADEQYF. The CDR3 DNA reads as TGTGCCAGCAACCGAGGGCGGGCAGACGAGCAGTACTTC.

The V call is TRBV7-9, the J call TRBJ1-2; TRBD1 agrees at 7 bases. The CDR3 totals 13 residues. V shed 5 bases, J shed 6 bases, and the junction held 6 bases outside the gene matches. Germline lookup yields CDR1 SEHNR and CDR2 FQNEAQ (reference sequence). The CDR3 DNA is TGTGCCAGCAGCCGAGGGACAGACGATGGCTACACCTTC. It is translated as CASSRGTDDGYTF.

CDR3: CAWSRDRGYYGYTF. The DNA of the CDR3 is TGTGCCTGGAGCCGGGACAGGGGGTACTATGGCTACACCTTC. The chain employs TRBV30 and TRBJ1-2; 11 bases fit TRBD1. CDR3 size: 14 residues. Germline V gene lookup returns CDR1 GTSNPN and CDR2 SVGIG (reference sequence). The J segment lost 3 bases and the V segment lost 3 bases, leaving 3 bases of the junction unmatched.

V and J are TRBV10-3 and TRBJ1-1; D is undetermined. CDR1 ENHRY and CDR2 SYGVKD come from the germline V gene. The CDR3 totals 13 residues. V was trimmed by 0 bases and J by 7 bases, leaving 9 bases between them. CDR3 amino acids: CAISESFGGEAFF. The DNA for the CDR3 is TGTGCCATCAGTGAGTCCTTTGGCGGTGAAGCTTTCTTT.

The rearrangement joins TRBV9 to TRBJ2-5; perhaps TRBD1 as D (5 bases). Germline V CDR1 and CDR2: SGDLS, YYNGEE. CDR3 size: 13 residues. V lost 0 bases to trimming and J lost 5 bases, with 8 bases between them. CDR3 bases: TGTGCCAGCAGCGTAGGGGGCTGGGAGACCCAGTACTTC. Its translation: CASSVGGWETQYF. The whole variable domain, filled in from reference TRBV9 and TRBJ2-5, reads DSGVTQTPKHLITATGQRVTLRCSPRSGDLSVYWYQQSLDQGLQFLIQYYNGEERAKGNILERFSAQQFPDLHSELNLSSLELGDSALYFCASSVGGWETQYFGPGTRLLVL.

The gene calls are TRBV29-1 and TRBJ1-4; 8 nucleotides match TRBD1. V shed 5 bases and J 13 bases; nucleotides not matched to a gene: 9. This CDR3 comprises 12 residues. Per the germline V gene, CDR1 is SQVTM and CDR2 is ANQGSEA. For the CDR3, the DNA is TGCAGCGTTCACCACTCACAGGGGGGACTGTTTTTT. It is translated as CSVHHSQGGLFF.